The 3 T cell receptor beta chains listed next were all sequenced from one sample in a study of regulatory T cells in long-lasting Graves disease. Time point specified: newly diagnosed GD, antithyroid drugs for less than 3 months. Following extraction of RNA from PBMCs, that RNA was used to make the TCR library. Through Arm-PCR of CDR3 regions and iRepertoire HTBI primers, TCR beta libraries were built. One entry per CDR3 protein results from TCRdb running MiXCR on the multiplex PCR reads. The top ten hold about 7.6% of the sample, which has 400,000 to 500,000 distinct CDR3 sequences, roughly 15% seen once. This same sample was also taken into another study, of T cells in Graves' hyperthyroidism and ophthalmopathy.

Source: peripheral blood mononuclear cells (PBMCs), taken at new diagnosis, from a patient treated with antithyroid drugs. The receptors shown here come from a woman aged 40 to 50 with Graves disease.

This clonotype was picked up a small number of times. The genes are TRBV4-1 and TRBJ2-5; no definite D call. This CDR3 is built from 14 residues. Per the germline V gene, CDR1 is MGHRA and CDR2 is YSYEKL. Trimming left V 1 base short and J 2 bases short, with 8 bases between. The CDR3 DNA reads as TGCGCCAGCAGCCAAGCGTGGGGACAAGAGACCCAGTACTTC. Translating gives CASSQAWGQETQYF.

This clonotype was recorded at least ten times. The chain couples TRBV28 to TRBJ2-5; 9 nucleotides align to TRBD2. CDR1 and CDR2 from the germline V gene are MDHEN and SYDVKM. V lost 5 bases, J lost 1 base, and 11 bases stayed unmatched. There are 17 residues in the CDR3. CDR3 nucleotides: TGTGCCAGCAGTCCCAGCCCAGGGCGGGAGGGCCAAGAGACCCAGTACTTC. It codes for CASSPSPGREGQETQYF. Using reference TRBV28 and TRBJ2-5 for the parts outside the CDR3, the full variable domain is DVKVTQSSRYLVKRTGEKVFLECVQDMDHENMFWYRQDPGLGLRLIYFSYDVKMKEKGDIPEGYSVSREKKERFSLILESASTNQTSMYLCASSPSPGREGQETQYFGPGTRLLVL.

The V gene is TRBV6-2 or TRBV6-3, the J gene TRBJ1-1, with 7 positions matching TRBD1. V lost 6 bases and J lost 5; bases outside the gene matches: 9. The CDR3 has 14 amino acids. Germline CDR1 and CDR2: MNHEY and SVGEGT. CDR3 in DNA: TGTGCCAGCAGGGTGGGACAGCCTGAAACTGAAGCTTTCTTT. Amino acid sequence: CASRVGQPETEAFF.